This entry describes one T cell receptor beta chain. Its antigen is unidentified. Some clones are missing from TCRdb's copy, which holds only in-frame ones; the method was immunoSEQ multiplex PCR. The sample shows fewer than 150,000 clones, around nine tenths of them seen only once. These data belong to a study of T cell responses to AZD1222 COVID-19 vaccine. General study points: All repertoire sampling was performed exclusively after the peak T cell response. Rises in breadth and depth of Spike-specific TCRs came after two AZD1222 doses. Seropositive status at baseline applied to only 6 or 7 AZD1222 recipients.

This CDR3 has 13 residues. Germline loops: CDR1 SGHNT, CDR2 YYREEE (reference sequence). J gave up 8 bases and V 5 bases, and 9 bases lay outside the gene matches. The chain carries TRBV5-4 and TRBJ1-2; 7 bases agree with TRBD1. The TCR sequence derives from an adult in good health. The sequences come from peripheral blood, collected on day 0 of AZD1222 vaccination. The chain's CDR3 is CASRFDRERGYTF. CDR3 DNA: TGTGCCAGCAGATTTGACAGGGAACGGGGCTACACCTTC. Full variable domain (missing parts from reference TRBV5-4 and TRBJ1-2): ETGVTQSPTHLIKTRGQQVTLRCSSQSGHNTVSWYQQALGQGPQFIFQYYREEENGRGNFPPRFSGLQFPNYSSELNVNALELDDSALYLCASRFDRERGYTFGSGTRLTVV.